The 7 T cell receptor beta chains presented below share a single source sample, sequenced in a study of beta chain features in type 1 diabetes (dated by TCRdb to between 2018 and 2020). Overall results and qualifications from the work: A moderate but significant shortening of TCRB CDR3 length was observed in type 1 diabetes patients in all four CD4+ subsets.

These receptors have no known antigen. The library was obtained by the immunoSEQ multiplex PCR assay. All of the isolated RNA was reverse transcribed with the High Capacity cDNA Reverse Transcription Kit, so expressed TCRB transcripts were sequenced. TCRdb obtained this table from immuneACCESS and retained in-frame rearrangements with V and J assigned. These tables miss some clones; where compared with another copy, unresolved V genes account for less than half of the shortfall, and the remainder is unexplained. The table for this sample lists 680,000 or so clones; roughly 12% of them were counted only once. The top ten constitute around 0.022% of the sample. The sample consisted of naive CD4+ T cells from blood. Read against the paper, the sample's cell subset or site label means: true naive CD4+ T cells. The receptors were gathered from a young man with type 1 diabetes.

Only a few counts were recorded for this clone. The J gene is TRBJ2-3, the V gene TRBV5-6; D call uncertain. Germline CDR1 and CDR2: SGHDT and YYEEEE. The length of the CDR3 is 13 residues. Trimming stripped 7 bases from V and 2 bases from J, with 11 bases between. The CDR3 coding sequence is TGTGCCAGCGAAACAGTTAACACAGATACGCAGTATTTT. Amino acids: CASETVNTDTQYF.

J is TRBJ2-7 and V is TRBV18; D gene ambiguous. V lost 3 bases and J lost 5, with 8 bases in between. This CDR3 has 12 residues. CDR1 is KGHSH, CDR2 LQKENI, per germline. The CDR3 loop reads CASSPPAHEQYF. DNA for the CDR3: TGTGCCAGCTCACCCCCGGCTCACGAGCAGTACTTC.

V gene TRBV15 combines with J gene TRBJ1-5; unclear D gene. Germline V CDR1 and CDR2: LNHNV, YYDKDF (reference sequence). The CDR3 contains 15 residues. The V end was cut by 0 bases, the J end by 6 bases, with 12 bases between. The CDR3 is CATSREVPVGQPQHF. The CDR3 DNA reads TGTGCCACCAGCAGAGAAGTCCCCGTAGGTCAGCCCCAGCATTTT.

CDR3 DNA sequence: TGTGCCAGCAGTGAAGCGGACCGCTCCTACGAGCAGTACTTC. As protein: CASSEADRSYEQYF. The gene calls are TRBV2 and TRBJ2-7; D call uncertain. Trimming removed 0 bases from V and 0 bases from J, with 6 bases in between. The CDR3 contains 14 residues. The germline V gene has CDR1 SNHLY and CDR2 FYNNEI.

This clone came up a few times. The chain recombines TRBV5-1 with TRBJ2-7, with 8 bases aligning to TRBD1. V lost 0 bases to trimming and J lost 3 bases; unmatched junction nucleotides: 5. The CDR3 length is 15 residues. Germline loops: CDR1 SGHRS, CDR2 YFSETQ. CDR3 region: CASSLEDREVYEQYF. DNA of the CDR3: TGCGCCAGCAGCTTGGAGGACAGGGAGGTCTACGAGCAGTACTTC.

This clone occurred a few times. This sequence joins TRBV10-3 and TRBJ2-5, with unresolved D. Germline CDR1 reads ENHRY; CDR2 reads SYGVKD. V was shortened by 3 bases and J by 3 bases, with 8 bases between the two germline ends. The CDR3 loop spans 13 amino acids. The CDR3: CAISDPVEETQYF. The CDR3 DNA is TGTGCCATCAGTGACCCAGTCGAAGAGACCCAGTACTTC.

The chain is built from TRBV9 and TRBJ1-6, with 7 bases identical to TRBD1. Germline CDR1 SGDLS, CDR2 YYNGEE. The CDR3 length is 21 residues. V lost 3 bases, J lost 1 base, and 19 bases stayed unmatched. CDR3 sequence reads: CASSAEDRIDHLRSYNSPLHF. CDR3 DNA: TGTGCCAGCAGCGCAGAGGACAGGATCGATCATTTACGGTCCTATAATTCACCCCTCCACTTT.